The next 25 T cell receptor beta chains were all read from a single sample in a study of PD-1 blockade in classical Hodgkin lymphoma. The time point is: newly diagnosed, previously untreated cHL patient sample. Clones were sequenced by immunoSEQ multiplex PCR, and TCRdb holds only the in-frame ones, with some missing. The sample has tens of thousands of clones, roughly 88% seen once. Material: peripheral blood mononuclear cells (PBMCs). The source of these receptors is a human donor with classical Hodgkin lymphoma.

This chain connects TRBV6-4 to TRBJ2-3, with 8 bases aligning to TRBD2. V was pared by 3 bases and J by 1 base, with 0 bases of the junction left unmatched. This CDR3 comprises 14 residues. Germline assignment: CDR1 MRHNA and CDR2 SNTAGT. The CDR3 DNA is TGTGCCAGCAGTGAGCGGGAGGGCACAGATACGCAGTATTTT. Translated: CASSEREGTDTQYF.

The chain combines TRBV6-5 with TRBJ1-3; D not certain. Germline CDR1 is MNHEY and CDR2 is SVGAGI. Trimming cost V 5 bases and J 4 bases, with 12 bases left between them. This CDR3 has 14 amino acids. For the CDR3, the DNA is TGTGCCAGCAGTCCCGACGGTTCCGGAAACACCATATATTTT. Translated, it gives CASSPDGSGNTIYF.

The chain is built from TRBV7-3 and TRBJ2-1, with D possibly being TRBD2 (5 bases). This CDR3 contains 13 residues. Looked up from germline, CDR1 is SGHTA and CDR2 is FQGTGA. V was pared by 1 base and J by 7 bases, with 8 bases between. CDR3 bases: TGTGCCAGCAGCTTAAAAGGCGGGAATGAGCAGTTCTTC. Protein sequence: CASSLKGGNEQFF.

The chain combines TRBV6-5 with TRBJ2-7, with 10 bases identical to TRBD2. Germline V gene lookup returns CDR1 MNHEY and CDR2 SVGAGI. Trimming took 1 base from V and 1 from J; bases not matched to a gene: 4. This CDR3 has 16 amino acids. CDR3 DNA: TGTGCCAGCAGTTACTGGACTAGCGGAGCTTCCTACGAGCAGTACTTC. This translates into CASSYWTSGASYEQYF.

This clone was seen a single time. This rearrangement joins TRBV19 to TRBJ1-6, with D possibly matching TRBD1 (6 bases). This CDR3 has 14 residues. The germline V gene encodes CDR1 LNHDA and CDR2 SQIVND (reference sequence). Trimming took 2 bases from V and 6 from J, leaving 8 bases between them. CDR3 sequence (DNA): TGTGCCAGTAGTATACAGGGGTTTAATTCACCCCTCCACTTT. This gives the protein CASSIQGFNSPLHF.

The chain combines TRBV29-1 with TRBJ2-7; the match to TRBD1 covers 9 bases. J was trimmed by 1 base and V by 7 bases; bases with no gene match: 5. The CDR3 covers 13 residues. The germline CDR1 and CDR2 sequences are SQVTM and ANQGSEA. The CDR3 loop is CSAGQGGSYEQYF. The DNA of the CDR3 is TGCAGCGCGGGACAGGGAGGGTCCTACGAGCAGTACTTC.

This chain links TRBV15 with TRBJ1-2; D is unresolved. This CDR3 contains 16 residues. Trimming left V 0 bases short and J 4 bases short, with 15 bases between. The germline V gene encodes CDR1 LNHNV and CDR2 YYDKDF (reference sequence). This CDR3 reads CATSRDRPGSSYGYTF. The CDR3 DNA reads TGTGCCACCAGCAGAGATCGCCCGGGCTCGTCCTATGGCTACACCTTC.

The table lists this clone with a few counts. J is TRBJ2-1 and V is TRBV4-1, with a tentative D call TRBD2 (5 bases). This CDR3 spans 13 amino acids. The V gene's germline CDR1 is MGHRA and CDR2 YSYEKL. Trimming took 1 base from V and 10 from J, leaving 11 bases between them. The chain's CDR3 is CASSQVSRREQFF. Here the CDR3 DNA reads TGCGCCAGCAGCCAAGTCAGTCGGAGGGAGCAGTTCTTC.

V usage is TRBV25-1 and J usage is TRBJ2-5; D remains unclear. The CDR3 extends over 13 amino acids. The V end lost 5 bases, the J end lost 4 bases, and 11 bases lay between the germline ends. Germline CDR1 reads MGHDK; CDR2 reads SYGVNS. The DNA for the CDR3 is TGTGCCAGCAGTTCTCCTCAGAGAGAGACCCAGTACTTC. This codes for CASSSPQRETQYF.

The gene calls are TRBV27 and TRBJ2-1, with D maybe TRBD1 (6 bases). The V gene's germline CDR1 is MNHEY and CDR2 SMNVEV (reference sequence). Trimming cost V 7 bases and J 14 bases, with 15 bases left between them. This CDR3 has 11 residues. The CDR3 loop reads CASTLGTREFF. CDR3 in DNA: TGTGCCAGCACCCTCGGGACACGGGAGTTCTTC.

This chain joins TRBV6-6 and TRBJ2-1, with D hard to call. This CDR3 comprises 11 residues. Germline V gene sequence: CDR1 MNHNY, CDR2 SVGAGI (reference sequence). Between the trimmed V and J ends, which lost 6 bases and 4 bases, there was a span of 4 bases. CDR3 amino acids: CASRTYNEQFF. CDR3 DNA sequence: TGTGCCAGCAGGACTTACAATGAGCAGTTCTTC.

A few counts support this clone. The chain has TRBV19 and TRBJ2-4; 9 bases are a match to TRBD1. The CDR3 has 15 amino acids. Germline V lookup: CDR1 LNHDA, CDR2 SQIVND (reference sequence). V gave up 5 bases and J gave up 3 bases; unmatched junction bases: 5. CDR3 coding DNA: TGTGCCAGTAGTCCTCACAGGGGGCTCAAAAACATTCAGTACTTC. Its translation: CASSPHRGLKNIQYF. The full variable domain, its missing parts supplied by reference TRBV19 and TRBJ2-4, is DGGITQSPKYLFRKEGQNVTLSCEQNLNHDAMYWYRQDPGQGLRLIYYSQIVNDFQKGDIAEGYSVSREKKESFPLTVTSAQKNPTAFYLCASSPHRGLKNIQYFGAGTRLSVL.

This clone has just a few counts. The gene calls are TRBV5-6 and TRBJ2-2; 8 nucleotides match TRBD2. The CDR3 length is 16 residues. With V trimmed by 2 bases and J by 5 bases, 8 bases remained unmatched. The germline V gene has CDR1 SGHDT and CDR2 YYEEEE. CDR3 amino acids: CASSLGGGGQTGELFF. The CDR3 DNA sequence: TGTGCCAGCAGCTTAGGCGGCGGGGGGCAAACCGGGGAGCTGTTTTTT.

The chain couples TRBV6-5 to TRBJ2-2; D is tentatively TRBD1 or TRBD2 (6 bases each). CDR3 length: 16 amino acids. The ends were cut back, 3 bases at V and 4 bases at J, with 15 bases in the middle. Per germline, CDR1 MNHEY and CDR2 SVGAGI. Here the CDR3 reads CASSYLQGGPTGELFF. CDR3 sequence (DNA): TGTGCCAGCAGTTATTTACAGGGAGGTCCCACCGGGGAGCTGTTTTTT.

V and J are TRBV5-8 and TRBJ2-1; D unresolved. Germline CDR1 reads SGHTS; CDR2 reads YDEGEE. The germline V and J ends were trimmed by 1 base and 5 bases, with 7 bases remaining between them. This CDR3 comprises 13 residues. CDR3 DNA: TGTGCCAGCAGCTTGCGGCTGGACAATGAGCAGTTCTTC. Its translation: CASSLRLDNEQFF.

The CDR3 bases are TGCAGTGCTGGCTCCCAGGGTGGCTACACCTTC. Translation gives CSAGSQGGYTF. The rearrangement uses TRBV20-1 and TRBJ1-2; tentatively, D is TRBD1 (5 bases). Looked up from germline, CDR1 is DFQATT and CDR2 is SNEGSKA (reference sequence). The CDR3 loop spans 11 amino acids. Trimming took 5 bases from V and 7 from J, leaving 11 bases between them.

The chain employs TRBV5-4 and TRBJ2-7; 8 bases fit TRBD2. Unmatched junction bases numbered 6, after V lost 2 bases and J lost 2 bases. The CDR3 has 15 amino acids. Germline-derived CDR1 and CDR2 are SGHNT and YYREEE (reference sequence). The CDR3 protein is CASSFFSGMTYEQYF. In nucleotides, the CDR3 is TGTGCCAGCAGCTTTTTTAGCGGGATGACCTACGAGCAGTACTTC.

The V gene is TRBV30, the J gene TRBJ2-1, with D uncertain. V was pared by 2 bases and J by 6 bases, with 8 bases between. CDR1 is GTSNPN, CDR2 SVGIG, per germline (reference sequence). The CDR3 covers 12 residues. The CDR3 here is CAWSQGLNEQFF. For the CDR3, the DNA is TGTGCCTGGAGTCAAGGGCTCAATGAGCAGTTCTTC.

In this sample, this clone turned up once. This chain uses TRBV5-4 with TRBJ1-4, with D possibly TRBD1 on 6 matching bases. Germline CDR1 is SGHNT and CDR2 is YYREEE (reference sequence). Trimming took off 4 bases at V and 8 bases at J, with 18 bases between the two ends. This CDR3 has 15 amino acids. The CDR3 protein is CASSPRAGRGEKLFF. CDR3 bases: TGTGCCAGCAGCCCCCGCGCAGGAAGGGGGGAAAAACTGTTTTTT. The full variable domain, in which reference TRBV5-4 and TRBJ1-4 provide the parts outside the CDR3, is ETGVTQSPTHLIKTRGQQVTLRCSSQSGHNTVSWYQQALGQGPQFIFQYYREEENGRGNFPPRFSGLQFPNYSSELNVNALELDDSALYLCASSPRAGRGEKLFFGSGTQLSVL.

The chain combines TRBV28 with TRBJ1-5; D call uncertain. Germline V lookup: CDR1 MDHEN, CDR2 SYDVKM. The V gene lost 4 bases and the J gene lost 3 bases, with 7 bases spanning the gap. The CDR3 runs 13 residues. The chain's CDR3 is CASSSVYNQPQHF. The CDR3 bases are TGTGCCAGCAGTTCCGTATACAATCAGCCCCAGCATTTT.

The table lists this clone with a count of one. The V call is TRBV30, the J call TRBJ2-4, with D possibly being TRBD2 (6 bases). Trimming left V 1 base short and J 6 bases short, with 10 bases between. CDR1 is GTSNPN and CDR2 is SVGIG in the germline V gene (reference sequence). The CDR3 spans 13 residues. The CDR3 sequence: CAWSAPGLNIQYF. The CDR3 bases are TGTGCCTGGAGTGCTCCGGGACTAAACATTCAGTACTTC.

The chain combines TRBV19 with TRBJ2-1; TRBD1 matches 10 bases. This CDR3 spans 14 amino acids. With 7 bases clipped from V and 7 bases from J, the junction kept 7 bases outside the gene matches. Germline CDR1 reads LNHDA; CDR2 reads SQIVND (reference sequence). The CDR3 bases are TGTGCCAGTATAAAAAGGACAGGGGGTAATGAGCAGTTCTTC. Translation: CASIKRTGGNEQFF.

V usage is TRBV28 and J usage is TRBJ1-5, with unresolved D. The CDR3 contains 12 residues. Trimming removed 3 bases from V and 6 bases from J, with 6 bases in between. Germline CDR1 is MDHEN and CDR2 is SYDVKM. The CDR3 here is CASSFVAQPQHF. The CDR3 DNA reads TGTGCCAGCAGTTTCGTGGCTCAGCCCCAGCATTTT.

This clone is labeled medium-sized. CDR3 nucleotides: TGTGCCAGTAGTATCAAGATCAACTATGGCTACACCTTC. Translation gives CASSIKINYGYTF. The chain is built from TRBV19 and TRBJ1-2; no definite D call. Germline CDR1 is LNHDA and CDR2 is SQIVND (reference sequence). V dropped 3 bases and J dropped 2 bases, with 7 bases sitting between them. The CDR3 is 13 residues long.

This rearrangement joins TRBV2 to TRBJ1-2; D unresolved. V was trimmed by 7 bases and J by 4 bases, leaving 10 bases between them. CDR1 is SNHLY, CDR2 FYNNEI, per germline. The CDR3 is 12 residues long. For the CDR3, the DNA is TGTGCCAGCAAAGTTCCCCTCTATGGCTACACCTTC. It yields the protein CASKVPLYGYTF.